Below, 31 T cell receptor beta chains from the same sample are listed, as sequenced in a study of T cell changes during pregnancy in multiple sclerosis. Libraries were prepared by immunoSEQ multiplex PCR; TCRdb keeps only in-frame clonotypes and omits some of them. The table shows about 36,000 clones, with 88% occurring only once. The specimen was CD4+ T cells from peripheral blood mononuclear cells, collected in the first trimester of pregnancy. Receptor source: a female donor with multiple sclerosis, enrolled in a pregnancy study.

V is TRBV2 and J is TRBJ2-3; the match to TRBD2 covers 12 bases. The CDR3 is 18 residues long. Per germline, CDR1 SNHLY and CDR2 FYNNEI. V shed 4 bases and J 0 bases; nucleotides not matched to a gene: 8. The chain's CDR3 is CASSVTGLAGPSTDTQYF. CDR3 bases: TGTGCCAGCAGTGTGACAGGACTAGCGGGGCCGAGCACAGATACGCAGTATTTT. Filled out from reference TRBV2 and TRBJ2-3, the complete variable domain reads EPEVTQTPSHQVTQMGQEVILRCVPISNHLYFYWYRQILGQKVEFLVSFYNNEISEKSEIFDDQFSVERPDGSNFTLKIRSTKLEDSAMYFCASSVTGLAGPSTDTQYFGPGTRLTVL.

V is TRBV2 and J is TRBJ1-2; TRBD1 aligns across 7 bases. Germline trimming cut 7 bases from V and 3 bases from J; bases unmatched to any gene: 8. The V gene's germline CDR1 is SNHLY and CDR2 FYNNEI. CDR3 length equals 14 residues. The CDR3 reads CASKLPGTDYGYTF. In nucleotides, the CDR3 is TGTGCCAGCAAACTCCCGGGGACAGACTATGGCTACACCTTC.

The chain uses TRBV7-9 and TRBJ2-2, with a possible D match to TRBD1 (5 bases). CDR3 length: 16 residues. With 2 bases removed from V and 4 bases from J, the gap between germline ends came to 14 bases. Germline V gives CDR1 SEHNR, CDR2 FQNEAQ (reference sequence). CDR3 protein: CASSLPRQGGTGELFF. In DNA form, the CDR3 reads TGTGCCAGCAGCTTACCTCGGCAGGGTGGCACCGGGGAGCTGTTTTTT.

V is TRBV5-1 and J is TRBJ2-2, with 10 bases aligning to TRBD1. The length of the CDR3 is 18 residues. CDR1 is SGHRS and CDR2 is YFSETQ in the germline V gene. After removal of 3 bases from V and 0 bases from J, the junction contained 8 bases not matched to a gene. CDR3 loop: CASSSGQGPHPNTGELFF. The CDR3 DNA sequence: TGCGCCAGCAGCTCGGGACAGGGGCCCCATCCGAACACCGGGGAGCTGTTTTTT.

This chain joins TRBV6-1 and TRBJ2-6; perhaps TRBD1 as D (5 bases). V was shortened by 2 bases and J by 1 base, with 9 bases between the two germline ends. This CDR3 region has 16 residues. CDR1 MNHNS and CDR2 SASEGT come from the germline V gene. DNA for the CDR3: TGTGCCAGCAGTGAAACCAGGGCATCTGGGGCCAACGTCCTGACTTTC. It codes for CASSETRASGANVLTF.

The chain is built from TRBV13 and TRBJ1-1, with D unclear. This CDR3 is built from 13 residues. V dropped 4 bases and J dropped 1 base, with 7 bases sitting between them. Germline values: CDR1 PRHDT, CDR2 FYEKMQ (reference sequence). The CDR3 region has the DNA TGTGCCAGCAGCTCGAGACAGAACACTGAAGCTTTCTTT. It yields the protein CASSSRQNTEAFF.

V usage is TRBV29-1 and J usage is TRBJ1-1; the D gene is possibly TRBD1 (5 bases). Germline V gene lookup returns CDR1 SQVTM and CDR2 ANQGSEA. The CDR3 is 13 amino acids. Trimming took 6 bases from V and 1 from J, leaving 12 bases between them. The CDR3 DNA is TGCAGCGTCGCGGGACTCTCGAACACTGAAGCTTTCTTT. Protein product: CSVAGLSNTEAFF.

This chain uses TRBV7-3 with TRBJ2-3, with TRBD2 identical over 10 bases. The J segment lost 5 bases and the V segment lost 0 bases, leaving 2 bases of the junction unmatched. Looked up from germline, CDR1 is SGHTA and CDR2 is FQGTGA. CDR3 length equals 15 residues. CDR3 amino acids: CASSLTAGGLDTQYF. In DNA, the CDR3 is TGTGCCAGCAGCTTAACAGCGGGAGGGTTAGATACGCAGTATTTT.

The CDR3 nucleotides read TGTGCCAGCAGCTTGGGAGCGACCCGGTGGCCGGGGTTACCCCAGCATTTT. This encodes CASSLGATRWPGLPQHF. The J gene is TRBJ1-5, the V gene TRBV5-5; no clear D. CDR3 length: 17 residues. Germline V gene sequence: CDR1 SGHKS, CDR2 YYEKEE (reference sequence). V was cut by 0 bases and J by 10 bases, with 23 bases left in between.

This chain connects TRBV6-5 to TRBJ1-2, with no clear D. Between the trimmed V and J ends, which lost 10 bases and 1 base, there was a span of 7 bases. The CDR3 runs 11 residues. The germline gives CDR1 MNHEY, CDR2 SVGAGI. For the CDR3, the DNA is TGTGCCACCTCAGATAACTATGGCTACACCTTC. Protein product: CATSDNYGYTF.

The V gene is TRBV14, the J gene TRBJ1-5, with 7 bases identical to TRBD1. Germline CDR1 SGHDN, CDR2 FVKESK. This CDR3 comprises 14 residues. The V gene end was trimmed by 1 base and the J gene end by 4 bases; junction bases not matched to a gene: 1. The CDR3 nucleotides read TGTGCCAGCAGCCAAGCAGGGGGTAATCAGCCCCAGCATTTT. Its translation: CASSQAGGNQPQHF.

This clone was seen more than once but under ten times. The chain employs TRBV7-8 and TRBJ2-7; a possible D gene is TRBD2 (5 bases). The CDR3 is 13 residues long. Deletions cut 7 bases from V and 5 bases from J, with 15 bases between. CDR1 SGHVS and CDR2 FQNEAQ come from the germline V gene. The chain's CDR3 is CASTRLAGDEQYF. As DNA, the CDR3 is TGTGCCAGCACCCGCCTGGCGGGTGACGAGCAGTACTTC.

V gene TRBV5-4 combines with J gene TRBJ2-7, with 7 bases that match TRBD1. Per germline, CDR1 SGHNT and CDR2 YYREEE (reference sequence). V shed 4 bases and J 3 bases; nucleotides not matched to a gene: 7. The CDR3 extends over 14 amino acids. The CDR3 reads CASSRQGEHYEQYF. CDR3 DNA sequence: TGTGCCAGCAGCCGACAGGGAGAACACTACGAGCAGTACTTC.

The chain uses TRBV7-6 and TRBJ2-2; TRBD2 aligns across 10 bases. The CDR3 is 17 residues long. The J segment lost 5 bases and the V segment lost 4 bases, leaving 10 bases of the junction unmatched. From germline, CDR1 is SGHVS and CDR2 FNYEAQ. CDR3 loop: CASSSGLAVPGTGELFF. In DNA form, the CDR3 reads TGTGCCAGCAGCTCTGGACTAGCGGTACCTGGGACCGGGGAGCTGTTTTTT.

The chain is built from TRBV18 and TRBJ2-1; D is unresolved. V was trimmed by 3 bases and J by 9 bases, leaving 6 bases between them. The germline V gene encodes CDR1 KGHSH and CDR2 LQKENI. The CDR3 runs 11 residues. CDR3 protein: CASSPPGEQFF. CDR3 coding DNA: TGTGCCAGCTCACCGCCGGGTGAGCAGTTCTTC.

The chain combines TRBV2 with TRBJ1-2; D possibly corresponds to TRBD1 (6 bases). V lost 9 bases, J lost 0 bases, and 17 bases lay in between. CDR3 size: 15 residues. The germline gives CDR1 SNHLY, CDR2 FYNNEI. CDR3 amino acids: CASKRGGKTNYGYTF. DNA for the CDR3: TGTGCCAGTAAAAGGGGGGGGAAAACTAACTATGGCTACACCTTC.

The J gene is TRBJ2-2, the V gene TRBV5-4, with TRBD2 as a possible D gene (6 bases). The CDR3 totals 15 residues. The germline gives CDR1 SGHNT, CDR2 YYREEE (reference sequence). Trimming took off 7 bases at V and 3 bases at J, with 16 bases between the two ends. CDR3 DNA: TGTGCCAGCCAAGCGGGCGGGACGGACACCGGGGAGCTGTTTTTT. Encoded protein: CASQAGGTDTGELFF.

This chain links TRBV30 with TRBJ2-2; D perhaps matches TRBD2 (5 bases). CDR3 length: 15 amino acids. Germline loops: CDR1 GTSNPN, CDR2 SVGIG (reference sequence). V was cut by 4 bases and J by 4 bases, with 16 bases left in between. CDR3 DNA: TGTGCCTGGATCCCATCACCCCGGGGCACCGGGGAGCTGTTTTTT. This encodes CAWIPSPRGTGELFF.

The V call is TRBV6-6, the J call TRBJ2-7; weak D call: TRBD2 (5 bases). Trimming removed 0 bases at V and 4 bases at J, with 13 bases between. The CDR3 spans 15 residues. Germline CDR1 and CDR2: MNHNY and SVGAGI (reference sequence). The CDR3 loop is CASSYSKGRGYEQYF. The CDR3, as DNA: TGTGCCAGCAGTTACTCGAAGGGCAGAGGGTACGAGCAGTACTTC.

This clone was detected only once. The CDR3, as DNA: TGTGCCAGCAGTGACTGGGGCCTCACAGATACGCAGTATTTT. This codes for CASSDWGLTDTQYF. The J gene is TRBJ2-3, the V gene TRBV25-1; D perhaps matches TRBD1 (5 bases). CDR1 and CDR2 from the germline V gene are MGHDK and SYGVNS. Trimming took off 3 bases at V and 2 bases at J, with 9 bases between the two ends. CDR3 length: 14 residues.

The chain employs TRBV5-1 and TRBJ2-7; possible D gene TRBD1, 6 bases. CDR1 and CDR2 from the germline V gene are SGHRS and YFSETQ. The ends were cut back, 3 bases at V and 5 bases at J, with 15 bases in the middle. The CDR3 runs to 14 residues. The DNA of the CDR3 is TGCGCCAGCAGCTCACAGGGAAACATCCACGAGCAGTACTTC. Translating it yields CASSSQGNIHEQYF.

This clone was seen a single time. CDR3: CASSIGDRGGSPLHF. The DNA of the CDR3 is TGTGCCAGTAGTATAGGAGACAGGGGAGGATCACCCCTCCACTTT. The chain carries TRBV19 and TRBJ1-6; 8 bases match TRBD1. In germline, CDR1 is LNHDA, CDR2 SQIVND (reference sequence). CDR3 size: 15 residues. Trimming removed 1 base from V and 10 bases from J; junction bases left unmatched: 6.

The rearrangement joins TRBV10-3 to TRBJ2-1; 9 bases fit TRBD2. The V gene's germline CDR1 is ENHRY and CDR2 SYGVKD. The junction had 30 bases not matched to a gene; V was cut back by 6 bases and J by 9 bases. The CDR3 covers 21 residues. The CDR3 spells CAISSNLGTNLAGGSRVEQFF. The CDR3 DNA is TGTGCCATCAGCTCAAATTTGGGGACGAACCTCGCGGGAGGGTCTCGGGTTGAGCAGTTCTTC.

CDR3 loop: CASSFTGQGNTEAFF. CDR3 in DNA: TGCGCCAGCAGCTTTACTGGACAGGGTAACACTGAAGCTTTCTTT. The chain links TRBV5-1 to TRBJ1-1; 8 nucleotides agree with TRBD1. From germline, CDR1 is SGHRS and CDR2 YFSETQ. This CDR3 is 15 amino acids long. The trim removed 2 bases at V and 2 bases at J, leaving 5 bases unmatched.

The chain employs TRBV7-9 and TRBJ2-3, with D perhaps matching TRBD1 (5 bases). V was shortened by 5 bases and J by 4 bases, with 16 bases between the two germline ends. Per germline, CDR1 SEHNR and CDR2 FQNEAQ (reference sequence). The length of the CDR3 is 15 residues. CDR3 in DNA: TGTGCCAGCAGCCCCACCAGGGCGGCGGCAGATACGCAGTATTTT. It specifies CASSPTRAAADTQYF.

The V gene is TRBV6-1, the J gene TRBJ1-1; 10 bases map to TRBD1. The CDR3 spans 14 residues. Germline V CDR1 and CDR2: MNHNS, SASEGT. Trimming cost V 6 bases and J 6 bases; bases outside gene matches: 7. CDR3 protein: CASSPGQGISEAFF. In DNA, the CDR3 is TGTGCCAGCAGCCCGGGACAGGGGATATCTGAAGCTTTCTTT.

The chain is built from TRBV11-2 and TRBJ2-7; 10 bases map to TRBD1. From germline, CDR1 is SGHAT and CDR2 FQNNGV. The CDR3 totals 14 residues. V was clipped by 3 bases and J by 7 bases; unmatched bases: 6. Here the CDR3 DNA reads TGTGCCAGCAGCTTCGACAGGGGGCTTGGAGAGCAGTACTTC. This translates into CASSFDRGLGEQYF.

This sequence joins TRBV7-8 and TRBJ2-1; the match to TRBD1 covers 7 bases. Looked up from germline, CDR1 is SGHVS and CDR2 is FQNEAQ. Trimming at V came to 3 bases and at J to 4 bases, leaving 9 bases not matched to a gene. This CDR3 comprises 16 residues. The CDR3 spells CASSFRGDSRYNEQFF. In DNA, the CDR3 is TGTGCCAGCAGCTTTCGTGGGGACAGTCGGTACAATGAGCAGTTCTTC.

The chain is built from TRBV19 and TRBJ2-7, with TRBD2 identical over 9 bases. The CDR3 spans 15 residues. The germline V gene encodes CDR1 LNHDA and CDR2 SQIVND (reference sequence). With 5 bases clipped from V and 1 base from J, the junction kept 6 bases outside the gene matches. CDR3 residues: CASSSLAGVSYEQYF. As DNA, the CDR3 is TGTGCCAGTAGTTCCTTAGCGGGAGTTTCCTACGAGCAGTACTTC.

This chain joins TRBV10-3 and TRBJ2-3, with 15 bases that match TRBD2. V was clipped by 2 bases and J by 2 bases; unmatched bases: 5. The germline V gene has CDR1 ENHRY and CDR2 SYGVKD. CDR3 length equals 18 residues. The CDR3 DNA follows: TGTGCCATCAGTGAGCCCGGACTAGCGGGGGGGGCCACAGATACGCAGTATTTT. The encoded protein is CAISEPGLAGGATDTQYF.

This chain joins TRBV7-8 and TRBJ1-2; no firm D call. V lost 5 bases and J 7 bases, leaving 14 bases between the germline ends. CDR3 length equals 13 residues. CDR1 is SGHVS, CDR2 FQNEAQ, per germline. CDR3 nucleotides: TGTGCCAGCAGCCCTTTGGCTACAGCTGGCTACACCTTC. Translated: CASSPLATAGYTF.